Each of the 14 T cell receptor beta chains below was sequenced from the same sample in a study of graft-versus-host responses after intestinal transplantation. The antigens of these receptors remain unknown. Profiled with immunoSEQ multiplex PCR; TCRdb holds only in-frame clones, not every one. The sample consists of over 100,000 clones, about 95% of them appearing once. The sequenced sample was unstimulated CD8+ T cells sorted from spleen or lymph node cells, obtained before intestinal transplant. Receptors originate from a human donor who received an intestinal transplant.

The CDR3 sequence is CASSFRSSYEQYF. The DNA of the CDR3 is TGTGCCAGCAGTTTTAGGAGCTCCTACGAGCAGTACTTC. The chain recombines TRBV6-5 with TRBJ2-7; D gene ambiguous. With 4 bases removed from V and 0 bases from J, the gap between germline ends came to 7 bases. The CDR3 runs to 13 residues. Germline-derived CDR1 and CDR2 are MNHEY and SVGAGI.

The rearrangement uses TRBV28 and TRBJ2-1, with D unclear. Germline CDR1 and CDR2: MDHEN and SYDVKM. The CDR3 consists of 16 residues. The V gene lost 1 base and the J gene lost 0 bases, with 10 bases spanning the gap. CDR3 region: CASSLFDGRSYNEQFF. The CDR3 DNA sequence: TGTGCCAGCAGTTTATTCGACGGCCGCTCCTACAATGAGCAGTTCTTC.

This chain connects TRBV4-1 to TRBJ1-1, with D possibly being TRBD1 (5 bases). V was cut by 1 base and J by 8 bases, with 8 bases left in between. The CDR3 sequence is 12 residues long. Per the germline V gene, CDR1 is MGHRA and CDR2 is YSYEKL. CDR3 nucleotides: TGCGCCAGCAGCCAAGTTGCAGGGGAAGCTTTCTTT. This gives the protein CASSQVAGEAFF.

This chain connects TRBV19 to TRBJ2-1, with 9 bases matching TRBD2. The J segment lost 6 bases and the V segment lost 2 bases, leaving 5 bases of the junction unmatched. The CDR3 is 15 amino acids. Per the germline V gene, CDR1 is LNHDA and CDR2 is SQIVND (reference sequence). The CDR3 DNA follows: TGTGCCAGTAGTATAAGGCGGGAGGGCTCCAATGAGCAGTTCTTC. It specifies CASSIRREGSNEQFF.

In this sample, this clone turned up once. CDR3 protein: CASSFDPGNYGYTF. As DNA, the CDR3 is TGTGCCAGCAGTTTCGATCCAGGCAACTATGGCTACACCTTC. The chain carries TRBV28 and TRBJ1-2; D call uncertain. The CDR3 is 14 residues long. Germline values: CDR1 MDHEN, CDR2 SYDVKM. With 3 bases removed from V and 2 bases from J, the gap between germline ends came to 10 bases.

Worth noting for this clone: At one end, the junction sequence differs from germline, possibly due to a read error. The sample holds other DNA sequences that translate to the same CDR3. The V gene is TRBV19, the J gene TRBJ1-1; D is unclear. The CDR3 sequence is 13 residues long. The germline gives CDR1 LNHDA, CDR2 SQIVND (reference sequence). The CDR3 nucleotides read TGTGCCAGTAGTATGAGCCGGAACACTGAGGCTTTCTTT. As protein: CASSMSRNTEAFF.

The chain couples TRBV5-6 to TRBJ2-5; D gene ambiguous. TRBJ2-7 explains the end of the DNA better; the J call may be wrong. The length of the CDR3 is 14 residues. CDR1 and CDR2 (germline): SGHDT, YYEEEE. CDR3 region: CASSLDSLSYEQYF. The CDR3 DNA reads as TGTGCCAGCAGCTTGGACAGCCTCTCCTACGAGCAGTACTTC.

This chain connects TRBV6-1 to TRBJ2-5, with 10 bases fitting TRBD2. Trimming cost V 0 bases and J 5 bases; bases outside gene matches: 6. Germline CDR1 reads MNHNS; CDR2 reads SASEGT. The CDR3 runs to 16 residues. In DNA, the CDR3 is TGTGCCAGCAGTGAAGCGGTAGCGGGAGGCTCGGAGACCCAGTACTTC. Its protein product is CASSEAVAGGSETQYF.

The J gene is TRBJ2-1, the V gene TRBV7-3; D ambiguous. Trimming shortened V by 4 bases and J by 10 bases, and 14 bases separated the two germline ends. The germline V gene has CDR1 SGHTA and CDR2 FQGTGA. The CDR3 contains 13 residues. CDR3 loop: CASSSRVGWEQFF. The DNA for the CDR3 is TGTGCCAGCAGCTCCCGGGTGGGATGGGAGCAGTTCTTC.

A single count supports this clone. The J gene is TRBJ2-1, the V gene TRBV11-2; 7 bases match TRBD2. In germline, CDR1 is SGHAT, CDR2 FQNNGV. V lost 4 bases to trimming and J lost 8 bases; unmatched junction nucleotides: 14. This CDR3 spans 16 amino acids. The CDR3 nucleotides are TGTGCCAGCAGCTCCGGCTGGGGCGGGGGATACTATGAGCAGTTCTTC. It codes for CASSSGWGGGYYEQFF.

This chain connects TRBV10-3 to TRBJ1-1, with 9 nucleotides matching TRBD1. In germline, CDR1 is ENHRY, CDR2 SYGVKD. There are 13 residues in the CDR3. J was trimmed by 4 bases and V by 6 bases; bases with no gene match: 3. The CDR3 here is CAIRTTGGTEAFF. For the CDR3, the DNA is TGTGCCATCAGGACGACAGGGGGCACTGAAGCTTTCTTT.

This chain links TRBV19 with TRBJ2-7, with TRBD2 matching 12 bases. Per the germline V gene, CDR1 is LNHDA and CDR2 is SQIVND (reference sequence). CDR3 length: 17 amino acids. The V segment lost 5 bases and the J segment 1 base; nucleotides outside the gene matches: 9. The CDR3 nucleotides read TGTGCCAGTAGTGTCACTCCTAGCGGGAGGGGTTCCTACGAGCAGTACTTC. Protein: CASSVTPSGRGSYEQYF.

The chain carries TRBV28 and TRBJ1-1; the D is unclear. V was shortened by 6 bases and J by 8 bases, with 7 bases between the two germline ends. The CDR3 is made up of 10 amino acids. Looked up from germline, CDR1 is MDHEN and CDR2 is SYDVKM. The CDR3 coding sequence is TGTGCCAGCAGGGGATACGAAGCTTTCTTT. It encodes CASRGYEAFF.

The chain links TRBV9 to TRBJ2-7; D is perhaps TRBD2 (5 bases). CDR1 is SGDLS, CDR2 YYNGEE, per germline. The CDR3 consists of 14 residues. The V gene lost 0 bases and the J gene lost 3 bases, with 10 bases spanning the gap. CDR3 in DNA: TGTGCCAGCAGCGTAGAGGTCCGGGGCTACGAGCAGTACTTC. This translates into CASSVEVRGYEQYF.